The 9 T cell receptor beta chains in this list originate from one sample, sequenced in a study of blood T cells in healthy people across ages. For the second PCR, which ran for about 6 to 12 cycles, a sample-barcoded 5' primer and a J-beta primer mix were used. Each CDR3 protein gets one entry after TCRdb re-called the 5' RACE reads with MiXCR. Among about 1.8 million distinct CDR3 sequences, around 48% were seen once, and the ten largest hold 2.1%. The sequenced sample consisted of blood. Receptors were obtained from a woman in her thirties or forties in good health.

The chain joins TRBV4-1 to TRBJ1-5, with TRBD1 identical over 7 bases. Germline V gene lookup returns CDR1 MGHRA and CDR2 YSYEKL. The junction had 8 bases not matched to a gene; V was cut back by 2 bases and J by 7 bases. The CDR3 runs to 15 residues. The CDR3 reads CASSQTTGTAQPQHF. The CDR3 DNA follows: TGCGCCAGCAGCCAAACAACGGGGACAGCACAGCCCCAGCATTTT.

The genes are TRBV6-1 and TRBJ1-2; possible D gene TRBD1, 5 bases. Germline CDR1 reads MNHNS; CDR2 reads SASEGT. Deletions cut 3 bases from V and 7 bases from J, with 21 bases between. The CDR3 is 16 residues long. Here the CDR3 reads CASSDSTGVRGGGYTF. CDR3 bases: TGTGCCAGCAGTGACTCCACAGGAGTTAGGGGTGGTGGCTACACCTTC.

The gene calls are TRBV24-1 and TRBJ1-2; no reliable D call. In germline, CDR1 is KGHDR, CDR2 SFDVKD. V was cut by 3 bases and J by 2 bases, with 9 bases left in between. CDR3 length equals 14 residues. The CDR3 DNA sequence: TGTGCCACCAGTGATGTATGGGGAAACTATGGCTACACCTTC. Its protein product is CATSDVWGNYGYTF.

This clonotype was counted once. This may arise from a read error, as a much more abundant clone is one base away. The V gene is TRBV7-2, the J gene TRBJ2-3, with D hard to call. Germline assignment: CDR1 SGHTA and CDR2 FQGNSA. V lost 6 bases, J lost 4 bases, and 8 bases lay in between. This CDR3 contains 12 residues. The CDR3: CASRLFADTQYF. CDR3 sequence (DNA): TGTGCCAGCAGATTATTCGCAGATACGCAGTATTTT.

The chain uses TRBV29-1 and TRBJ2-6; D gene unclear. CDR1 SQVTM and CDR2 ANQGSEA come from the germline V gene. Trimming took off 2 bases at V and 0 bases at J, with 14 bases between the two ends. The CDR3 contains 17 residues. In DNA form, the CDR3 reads TGCAGCGTTGAAAGTCGGGTGAGGAGCTCTGGGGCCAACGTCCTGACTTTC. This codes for CSVESRVRSSGANVLTF.

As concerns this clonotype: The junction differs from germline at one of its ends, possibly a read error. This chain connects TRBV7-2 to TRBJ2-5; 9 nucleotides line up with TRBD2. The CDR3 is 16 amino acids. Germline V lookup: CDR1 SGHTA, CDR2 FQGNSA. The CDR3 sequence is CANSDPLAGYQETQYF. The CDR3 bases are TGTGCCAACAGCGACCCGCTAGCGGGGTACCAAGAGACCCAGTACTTC. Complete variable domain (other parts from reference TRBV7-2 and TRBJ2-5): GAGVSQSPSNKVTEKGKDVELRCDPISGHTALYWYRQSLGQGLEFLIYFQGNSAPDKSGLPSDRFSAERTGGSVSTLTIQRTQQEDSAVYLCANSDPLAGYQETQYFGPGTRLLVL.

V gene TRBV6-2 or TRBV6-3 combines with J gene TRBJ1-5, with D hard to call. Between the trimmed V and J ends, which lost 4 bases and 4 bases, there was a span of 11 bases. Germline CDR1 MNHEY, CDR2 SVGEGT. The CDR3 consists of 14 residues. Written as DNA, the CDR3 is TGTGCCAGCAGTTGGGGTCCGGGAAATCAGCCCCAGCATTTT. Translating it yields CASSWGPGNQPQHF.

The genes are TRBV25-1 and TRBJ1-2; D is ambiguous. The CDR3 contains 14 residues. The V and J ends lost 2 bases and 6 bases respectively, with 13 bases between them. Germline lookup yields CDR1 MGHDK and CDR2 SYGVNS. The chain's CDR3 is CASSELAGLNGYTF. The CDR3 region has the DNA TGTGCCAGCAGTGAACTGGCTGGGTTAAATGGCTACACCTTC.

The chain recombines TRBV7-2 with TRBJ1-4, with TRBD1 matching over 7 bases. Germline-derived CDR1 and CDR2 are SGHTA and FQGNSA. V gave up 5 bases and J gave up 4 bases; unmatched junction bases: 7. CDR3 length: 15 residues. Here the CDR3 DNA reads TGTGCCAGCAGCCCCGCAGGGGGAATTAATGAAAAACTGTTTTTT. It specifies CASSPAGGINEKLFF.